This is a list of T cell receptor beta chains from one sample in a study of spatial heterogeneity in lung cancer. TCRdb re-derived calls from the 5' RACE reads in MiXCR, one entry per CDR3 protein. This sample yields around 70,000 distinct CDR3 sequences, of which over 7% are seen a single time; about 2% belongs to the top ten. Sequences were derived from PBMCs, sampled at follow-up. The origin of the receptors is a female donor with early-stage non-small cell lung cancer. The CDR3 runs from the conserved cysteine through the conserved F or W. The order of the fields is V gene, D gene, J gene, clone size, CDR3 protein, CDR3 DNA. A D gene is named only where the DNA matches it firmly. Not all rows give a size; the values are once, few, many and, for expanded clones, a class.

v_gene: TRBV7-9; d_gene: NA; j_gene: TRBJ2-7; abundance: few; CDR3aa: CASSLDGNEQYF; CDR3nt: TGTGCCAGCAGCCTCGACGGGAACGAGCAGTACTTC
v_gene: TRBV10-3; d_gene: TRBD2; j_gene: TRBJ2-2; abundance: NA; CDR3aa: CAISGLAGASSGELFF; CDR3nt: TGTGCCATCAGTGGTCTAGCGGGAGCAAGCAGCGGGGAGCTGTTTTTT
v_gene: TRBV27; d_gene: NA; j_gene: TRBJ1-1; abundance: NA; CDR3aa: CASSYGVGGGEAFF; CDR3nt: TGTGCCAGCAGTTATGGCGTCGGGGGGGGAGAAGCTTTCTTT
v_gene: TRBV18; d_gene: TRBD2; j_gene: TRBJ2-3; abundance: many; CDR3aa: CASSPGSGERGDTQYF; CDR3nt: TGTGCCAGCTCACCCGGGTCGGGTGAGCGGGGAGATACGCAGTATTTT
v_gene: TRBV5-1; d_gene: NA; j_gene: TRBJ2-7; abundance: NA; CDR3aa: CASRPESYEQYF; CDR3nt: TGCGCCAGCAGGCCCGAGTCCTACGAGCAGTACTTC
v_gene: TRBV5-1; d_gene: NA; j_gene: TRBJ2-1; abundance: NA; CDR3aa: CASSLGHGGRNEQFF; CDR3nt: TGCGCCAGCAGCCTGGGTCACGGAGGACGCAATGAGCAGTTCTTC
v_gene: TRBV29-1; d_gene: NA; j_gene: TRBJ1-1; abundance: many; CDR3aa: CSVRGGNTEAFF; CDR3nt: TGCAGCGTCCGAGGGGGAAACACTGAAGCTTTCTTT
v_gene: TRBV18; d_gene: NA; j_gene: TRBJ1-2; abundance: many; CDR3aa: CASSPWSGPGYGYTF; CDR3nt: TGTGCCAGCTCACCGTGGTCAGGTCCGGGCTATGGCTACACCTTC
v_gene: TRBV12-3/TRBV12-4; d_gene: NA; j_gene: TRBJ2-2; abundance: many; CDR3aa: CASSFGWGTGELFF; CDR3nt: TGTGCCAGCAGTTTTGGGTGGGGCACCGGGGAGCTGTTTTTT
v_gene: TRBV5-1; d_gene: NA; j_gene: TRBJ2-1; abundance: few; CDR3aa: CASREGSAYNEQFF; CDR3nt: TGCGCCAGCAGAGAGGGGTCAGCTTACAATGAGCAGTTCTTC
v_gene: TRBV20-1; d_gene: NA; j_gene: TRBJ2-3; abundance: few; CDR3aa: CSARTVLDPDTQYF; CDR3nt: TGCAGTGCTAGGACAGTTTTGGATCCAGATACGCAGTATTTT
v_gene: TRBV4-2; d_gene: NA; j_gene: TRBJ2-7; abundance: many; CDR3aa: CASSIGVYEQYF; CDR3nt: TGTGCCAGCAGCATAGGGGTTTACGAGCAGTACTTC
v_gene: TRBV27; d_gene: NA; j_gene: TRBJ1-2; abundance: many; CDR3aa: CASSQSPQGNYGYTF; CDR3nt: TGTGCCAGCAGCCAGTCCCCCCAGGGCAACTATGGCTACACCTTC
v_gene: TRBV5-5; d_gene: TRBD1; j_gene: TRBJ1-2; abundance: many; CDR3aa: CASSLVGDRDYGYTF; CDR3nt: TGTGCCAGCAGCTTGGTAGGTGACAGGGACTATGGCTACACCTTC
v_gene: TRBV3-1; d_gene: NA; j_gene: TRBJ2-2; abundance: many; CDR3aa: CASRSEPGLGELFF; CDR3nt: TGTGCCAGCAGATCAGAACCGGGATTAGGGGAGCTGTTTTTT
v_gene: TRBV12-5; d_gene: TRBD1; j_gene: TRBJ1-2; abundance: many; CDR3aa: CASGLATGAVNYGYTF; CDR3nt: TGTGCTAGTGGTTTGGCCACAGGGGCCGTTAACTATGGCTACACCTTC
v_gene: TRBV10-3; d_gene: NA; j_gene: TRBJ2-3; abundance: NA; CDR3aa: CVISDGAATDTQYF; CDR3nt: TGTGTCATCAGTGACGGGGCAGCGACCGATACGCAGTATTTT
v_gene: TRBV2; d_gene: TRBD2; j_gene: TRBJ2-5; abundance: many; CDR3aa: CASSGTSGIKTQYF; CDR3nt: TGTGCCAGCAGCGGGACTAGCGGGATAAAGACCCAGTACTTC
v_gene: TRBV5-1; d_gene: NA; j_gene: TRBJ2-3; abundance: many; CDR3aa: CASSIDSRTDTQYF; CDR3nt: TGCGCCAGCAGCATTGATTCCCGCACAGATACGCAGTATTTT
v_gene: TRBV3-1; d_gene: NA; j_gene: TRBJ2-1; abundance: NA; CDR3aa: CASSQDGRSSYNEQFF; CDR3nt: TGTGCCAGCAGCCAAGACGGGAGAAGCTCCTACAATGAGCAGTTCTTC
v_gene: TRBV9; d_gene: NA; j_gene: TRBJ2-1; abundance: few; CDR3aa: CASSPGGALYNEQFF; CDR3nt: TGTGCCAGCAGCCCAGGAGGCGCCCTCTACAATGAGCAGTTCTTC
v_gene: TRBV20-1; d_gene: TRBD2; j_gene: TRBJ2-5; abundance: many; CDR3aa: CSASLAGGQVETQYF; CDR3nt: TGCAGTGCTAGCCTAGCGGGAGGGCAAGTAGAGACCCAGTACTTC